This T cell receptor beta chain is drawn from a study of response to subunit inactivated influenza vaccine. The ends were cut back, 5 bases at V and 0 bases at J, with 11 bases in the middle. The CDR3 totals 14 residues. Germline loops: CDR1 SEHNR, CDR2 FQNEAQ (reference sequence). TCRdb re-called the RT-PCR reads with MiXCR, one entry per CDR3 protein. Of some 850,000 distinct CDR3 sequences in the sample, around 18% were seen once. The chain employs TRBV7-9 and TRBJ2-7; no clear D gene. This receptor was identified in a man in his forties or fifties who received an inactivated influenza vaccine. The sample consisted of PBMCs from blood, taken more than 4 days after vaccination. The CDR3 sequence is CASSGLRPSYEQYF. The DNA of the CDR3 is TGTGCCAGCAGCGGCCTTCGCCCCTCCTACGAGCAGTACTTC.